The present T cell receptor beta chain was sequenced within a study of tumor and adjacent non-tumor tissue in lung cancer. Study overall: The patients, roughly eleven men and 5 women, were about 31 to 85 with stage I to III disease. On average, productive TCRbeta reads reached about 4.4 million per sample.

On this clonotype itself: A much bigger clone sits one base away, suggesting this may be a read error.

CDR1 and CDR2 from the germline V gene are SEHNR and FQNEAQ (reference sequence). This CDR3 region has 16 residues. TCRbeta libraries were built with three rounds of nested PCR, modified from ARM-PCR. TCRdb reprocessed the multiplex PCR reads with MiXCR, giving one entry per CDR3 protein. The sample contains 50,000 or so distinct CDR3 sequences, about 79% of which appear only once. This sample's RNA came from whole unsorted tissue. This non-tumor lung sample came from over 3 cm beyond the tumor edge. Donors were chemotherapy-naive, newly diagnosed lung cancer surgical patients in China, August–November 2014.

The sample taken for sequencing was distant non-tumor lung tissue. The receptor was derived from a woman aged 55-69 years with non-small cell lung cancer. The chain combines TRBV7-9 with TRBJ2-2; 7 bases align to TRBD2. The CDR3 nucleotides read TGTGCCAGCAGCTTGACTAGCCCCGCGAACAGCGGGGAGCTGTTTTTT. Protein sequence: CASSLTSPANSGELFF.